A single sample gave rise to the 2 T cell receptor beta chains below, sequenced in a study of beta chain features in type 1 diabetes. Study-level findings and limits: The study found moderately but significantly shorter TCRB CDR3s in all four CD4+ subsets of Type 1 diabetes patients.

Expressed TCRB transcripts were sequenced after all isolated RNA was converted to cDNA. The method was immunoSEQ multiplex PCR; TCRdb's version includes in-frame clones alone and lacks a portion of them. The table lists about 340,000 clones, over 7% of them singletons, with about 1% in the top ten. No antigen is known for these receptors. Sequenced sample: central memory CD4+ T cells from blood. The origin of the receptors is a man under 40 with type 1 diabetes.

The chain employs TRBV5-1 and TRBJ1-1, with D possibly TRBD1 on 5 matching bases. The CDR3 extends over 15 amino acids. Trimming removed 2 bases at V and 4 bases at J, with 15 bases between. CDR1 is SGHRS, CDR2 YFSETQ, per germline. CDR3: CASSFAGLEGTEAFF. In DNA, the CDR3 is TGCGCCAGCAGCTTCGCAGGGTTGGAGGGCACTGAAGCTTTCTTT.

The V and J genes are TRBV10-2 and TRBJ2-2; D might be TRBD2 (5 bases). This CDR3 is built from 14 residues. V was cut by 3 bases and J by 4 bases, with 9 bases left in between. Germline V lookup: CDR1 WSHSY, CDR2 SAAADI. CDR3 DNA sequence: TGCGCCAGCAGTGACAGCGGAATCACCGGGGAGCTGTTTTTT. It encodes CASSDSGITGELFF.